This T cell receptor beta chain appears in the sequencing data of a study of memory CD4+ T cells and cytomegalovirus serostatus. Study-wide background: Donors were healthy Belgian adults, under 10 CMV seropositive and roughly 25 seronegative.

General study results and limits: 67 of 164 known CMV-associated TCRbeta sequences appeared in CD4+ memory.

Single viable CD3+CD4+CD8-CD45RO+ cells were sorted as the memory CD4+ T cells. Serostatus was set by detecting CMV pp150, pp28, p38, p52 IgG. As processed by the authors: Out-of-frame sequences were removed, leaving a few million distinct TCRbeta sequences. Data came from immunoSEQ multiplex PCR; TCRdb stores just in-frame clones and leaves some out. The V and J calls and clone size were taken over from that table, and D and trimming were inferred from the DNA. The repertoire holds roughly 86,000 clones, about 80% seen once, with approximately 4% in the top ten. Notes on this clone: What it binds is not known.

The TCR comes from an adult in good health and CMV-seropositive. Material: memory CD4+ T cells from blood.

CDR3 in amino acids: CASSFGQGGGYTF. As DNA, the CDR3 is TGTGCCAGCAGCTTCGGACAGGGAGGAGGCTACACCTTC. V is TRBV5-6 and J is TRBJ1-2; 8 bases line up with TRBD1. Germline values: CDR1 SGHDT, CDR2 YYEEEE. The CDR3 is 13 residues long. Unmatched junction bases numbered 5, after V lost 2 bases and J lost 8 bases.